The sequence of this T cell receptor (beta chain) was determined in a study of blood T cell repertoires in COVID-19. CDR3 length: 17 residues. CDR1 and CDR2 (germline): SGDLS, YYNGEE. Trimming removed 4 bases from V and 1 base from J, with 19 bases in between. TCRdb's copy holds only in-frame clones and misses some; the assay was immunoSEQ multiplex PCR. Among hundreds of thousands of clones listed, 85% were seen once. The sequencing sample was made of PBMCs or T cells enriched from blood (not recorded which). The receptor comes from a woman aged 25 to 45 who had been exposed to COVID-19. This chain links TRBV9 with TRBJ2-3, with D possibly TRBD1 on 5 matching bases. The CDR3 DNA reads as TGTGCCAGCAGCTCCCGACAGTCCACAGGCCGCACAGATACGCAGTATTTT. Translated, it gives CASSSRQSTGRTDTQYF.